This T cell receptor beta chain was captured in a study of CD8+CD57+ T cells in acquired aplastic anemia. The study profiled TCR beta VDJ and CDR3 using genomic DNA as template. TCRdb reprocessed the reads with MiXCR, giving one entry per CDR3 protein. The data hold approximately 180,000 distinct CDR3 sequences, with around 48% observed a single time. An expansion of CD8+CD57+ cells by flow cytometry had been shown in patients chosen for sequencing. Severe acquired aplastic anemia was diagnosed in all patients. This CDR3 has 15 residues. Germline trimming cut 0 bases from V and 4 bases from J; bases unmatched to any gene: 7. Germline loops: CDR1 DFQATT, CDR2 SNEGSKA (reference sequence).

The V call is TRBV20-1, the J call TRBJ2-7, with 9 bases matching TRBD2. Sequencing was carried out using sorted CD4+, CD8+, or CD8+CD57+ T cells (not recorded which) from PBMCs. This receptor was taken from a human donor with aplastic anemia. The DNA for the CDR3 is TGCAGTGCTAGAGATCCCAGCGGGGGGAAATACGAGCAGTACTTC. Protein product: CSARDPSGGKYEQYF.